Below, 27 T cell receptor beta chains from the same sample are listed, as sequenced in a study of cytomegalovirus exposure and HLA in healthy donors. The primer mix had 60 Vbeta and 13 Jbeta primers. Clones were read by immunoSEQ multiplex PCR, and TCRdb kept only the in-frame ones, dropping some. The sample contains about 160,000 clones, more than 75% of which appear only once. The sequencing sample was made of PBMCs. Receptors originate from a girl between 2 and 10 years old in good health and CMV-seropositive.

The chain links TRBV30 to TRBJ2-3, with 11 nucleotides matching TRBD2. The V and J ends lost 6 bases and 0 bases, in that order; junction bases with no gene match: 5. This CDR3 spans 15 amino acids. The V gene's germline CDR1 is GTSNPN and CDR2 SVGIG (reference sequence). The CDR3 is CACQTSGKSTDTQYF. The CDR3 nucleotides read TGTGCCTGCCAGACTAGCGGGAAGAGCACAGATACGCAGTATTTT.

In this sample, this clone turned up a few times. The J gene is TRBJ2-3, the V gene TRBV6-1; tentative D call: TRBD2 (6 bases). Trimming took off 4 bases at V and 2 bases at J, with 10 bases between the two ends. The CDR3 length is 14 residues. The V gene's germline CDR1 is MNHNS and CDR2 SASEGT. The DNA of the CDR3 is TGTGCCAGCAGTGTCGGCGGGGACACAGATACGCAGTATTTT. Translation gives CASSVGGDTDTQYF.

This clone was seen only a few times. The chain joins TRBV30 to TRBJ2-2, with 8 positions matching TRBD2. Germline loops: CDR1 GTSNPN, CDR2 SVGIG (reference sequence). V trimming: 4 bases; J trimming: 5 bases; junction bases outside the gene matches: 12. This CDR3 is built from 16 residues. The CDR3 region is CAWTLPGLGPTGELFF. The DNA of the CDR3 is TGTGCCTGGACCCTTCCGGGACTAGGGCCTACCGGGGAGCTGTTTTTT.

This sequence joins TRBV6-5 and TRBJ1-1; perhaps TRBD1 as D (6 bases). In germline, CDR1 is MNHEY, CDR2 SVGAGI. V lost 5 bases and J lost 4, with 17 bases in between. CDR3 length equals 15 residues. CDR3 residues: CASSQRQAWGTEAFF. CDR3 in DNA: TGTGCCAGCAGTCAGCGACAGGCTTGGGGCACTGAAGCTTTCTTT.

The chain is built from TRBV15 and TRBJ1-4, with no clear D. The CDR3 has 13 residues. Germline V gene lookup returns CDR1 LNHNV and CDR2 YYDKDF (reference sequence). The V end was cut by 3 bases, the J end by 6 bases, with 8 bases between. The DNA for the CDR3 is TGTGCCACCAGCAGCCTGAGGGATGAAAAACTGTTTTTT. Amino acids: CATSSLRDEKLFF.

The chain combines TRBV19 with TRBJ1-5; the match to TRBD1 covers 7 bases. In germline, CDR1 is LNHDA, CDR2 SQIVND (reference sequence). The CDR3 extends over 13 amino acids. Trimming took 6 bases from V and 3 from J; bases not matched to a gene: 2. In DNA form, the CDR3 reads TGTGCCAGTAGGGAGGGGGCCAATCAGCCCCAGCATTTT. Its translation: CASREGANQPQHF.

This clone was detected a few times. The genes are TRBV29-1 and TRBJ2-5, with a possible D match to TRBD1 (5 bases). Germline V gene lookup returns CDR1 SQVTM and CDR2 ANQGSEA. CDR3 length equals 12 residues. Trimming took 4 bases from V and 2 from J, leaving 8 bases between them. CDR3 protein: CSVAQVQETQYF. CDR3 in DNA: TGCAGCGTTGCACAGGTGCAAGAGACCCAGTACTTC.

CDR3 sequence: CASSSPGLVSSEQFF. CDR3 coding DNA: TGTGCCAGCAGTTCTCCTGGACTAGTATCAAGTGAGCAGTTCTTC. The rearrangement uses TRBV28 and TRBJ2-1, with 7 nucleotides matching TRBD2. The CDR3 length is 15 residues. Germline CDR1 is MDHEN and CDR2 is SYDVKM. V lost 4 bases, J lost 9 bases, and 12 bases stayed unmatched. Based on the CDR3 plus reference TRBV28 and TRBJ2-1, the full variable domain is DVKVTQSSRYLVKRTGEKVFLECVQDMDHENMFWYRQDPGLGLRLIYFSYDVKMKEKGDIPEGYSVSREKKERFSLILESASTNQTSMYLCASSSPGLVSSEQFFGPGTRLTVL.

This clone was counted once. V usage is TRBV10-2 and J usage is TRBJ2-7; TRBD2 is a possible D gene (6 bases). V gave up 0 bases and J gave up 2 bases, with 17 bases separating them. CDR1 WSHSY and CDR2 SAAADI come from the germline V gene. The CDR3 totals 17 residues. The CDR3 DNA is TGCGCCAGCAGTGAGTCGACGAGGCGGGACCTCCCCTACGAGCAGTACTTC. As protein: CASSESTRRDLPYEQYF.

This clone was recorded only once. V and J are TRBV6-1 and TRBJ1-1; 12 positions agree with TRBD1. Germline CDR1 MNHNS, CDR2 SASEGT. After removal of 2 bases from V and 2 bases from J, the junction contained 12 bases not matched to a gene. The length of the CDR3 is 19 residues. In DNA form, the CDR3 reads TGTGCCAGCAGTGAACGTACCCCCGGGACAGGGGGCGGTAACACTGAAGCTTTCTTT. It translates to CASSERTPGTGGGNTEAFF.

The chain combines TRBV5-8 with TRBJ1-1; D not resolved. Germline V gives CDR1 SGHTS, CDR2 YDEGEE. V gave up 6 bases and J gave up 5 bases, with 14 bases separating them. The CDR3 totals 13 residues. CDR3 loop: CASTFLGVTEAFF. The CDR3 DNA reads as TGTGCCAGCACGTTTCTCGGGGTTACTGAAGCTTTCTTT.

The chain carries TRBV5-1 and TRBJ1-4, with 7 bases lining up with TRBD1. This CDR3 region has 14 residues. Trimming removed 3 bases from V and 5 bases from J; junction bases left unmatched: 4. Germline V gene lookup returns CDR1 SGHRS and CDR2 YFSETQ. The CDR3 sequence is CASSSTGRNEKLFF. For the CDR3, the DNA is TGCGCCAGCAGCTCGACAGGGAGGAATGAAAAACTGTTTTTT.

The J gene is TRBJ2-5, the V gene TRBV28, with TRBD2 identical over 8 bases. Germline assignment: CDR1 MDHEN and CDR2 SYDVKM. The CDR3 length is 15 residues. V lost 6 bases, J lost 6 bases, and 12 bases stayed unmatched. The CDR3 coding sequence is TGTGCCAGCAGCCCGGGGGGGCGGGGGGATCAGACCCAGTACTTC. Amino acid sequence: CASSPGGRGDQTQYF.

This chain joins TRBV6-4 and TRBJ1-5, with D unresolved. The CDR3 extends over 13 amino acids. Germline lookup yields CDR1 MRHNA and CDR2 SNTAGT. V was trimmed by 5 bases and J by 4 bases, leaving 9 bases between them. Written as DNA, the CDR3 is TGTGCCAGCAGTTACGGAGCAAATCAGCCCCAGCATTTT. Encoded protein: CASSYGANQPQHF.

This rearrangement joins TRBV2 to TRBJ2-7; D might be TRBD1 (6 bases). The CDR3 is 15 amino acids. V was shortened by 3 bases and J by 6 bases, with 18 bases between the two germline ends. CDR1 and CDR2 (germline): SNHLY, FYNNEI. Written as DNA, the CDR3 is TGTGCCAGCAGTGACTCGGGCAGGGGAATTGGCGAGCAGTACTTC. It translates to CASSDSGRGIGEQYF.

The chain combines TRBV6-5 with TRBJ2-1; the D gene is possibly TRBD2 (5 bases). This CDR3 is built from 13 residues. Trimming left V 3 bases short and J 5 bases short, with 8 bases between. Germline CDR1 is MNHEY and CDR2 is SVGAGI. In DNA, the CDR3 is TGTGCCAGCAGTTATTTCGGGGACAATGAGCAGTTCTTC. Translating gives CASSYFGDNEQFF.

This clone was picked up a small number of times. The V gene is TRBV20-1, the J gene TRBJ2-7; D unclear. Germline V CDR1 and CDR2: DFQATT, SNEGSKA (reference sequence). V lost 4 bases and J lost 0, with 4 bases in between. CDR3 size: 11 residues. The CDR3 region is CSATYSYEQYF. As DNA, the CDR3 is TGCAGTGCTACCTACTCCTACGAGCAGTACTTC.

This clone came up once. This sequence joins TRBV7-9 and TRBJ1-1; D is ambiguous. The CDR3 extends over 16 amino acids. Germline loops: CDR1 SEHNR, CDR2 FQNEAQ (reference sequence). V shed 5 bases and J shed 0 bases, with 16 bases lying between them. The CDR3 spells CASSPPAGGMNTEAFF. For the CDR3, the DNA is TGTGCCAGCAGCCCCCCGGCGGGCGGAATGAACACTGAAGCTTTCTTT.

This chain connects TRBV29-1 to TRBJ2-1, with D perhaps matching TRBD1 (6 bases). The CDR3 consists of 14 residues. V lost 7 bases to trimming and J lost 15 bases, with 28 bases between them. The germline CDR1 and CDR2 sequences are SQVTM and ANQGSEA. CDR3 in amino acids: CSATRTDIPTGGFF. As DNA, the CDR3 is TGCAGCGCTACTCGGACAGATATCCCTACGGGTGGGTTCTTC.

This chain joins TRBV30 and TRBJ2-5; TRBD2 might be the D (6 bases). This CDR3 spans 15 amino acids. Germline CDR1 and CDR2: GTSNPN and SVGIG (reference sequence). V dropped 0 bases and J dropped 4 bases, with 15 bases sitting between them. CDR3 region: CAWSVRFGGGETQYF. The CDR3 coding sequence is TGTGCCTGGAGTGTACGTTTCGGGGGTGGAGAGACCCAGTACTTC.

The J gene is TRBJ1-1, the V gene TRBV5-1, with D maybe TRBD1 (5 bases). V lost 2 bases to trimming and J lost 1 base, with 15 bases between them. Germline CDR1 SGHRS, CDR2 YFSETQ. This CDR3 region has 16 residues. CDR3 bases: TGCGCCAGCAGCTTATCGCCGGGGGGTGGGAACACTGAAGCTTTCTTT. The encoded protein is CASSLSPGGGNTEAFF.

With regard to this clone: One junction end disagrees with the germline gene, perhaps due to a read error. This specimen includes other DNA sequences encoding the same CDR3. This chain links TRBV30 with TRBJ1-5; D unclear. Germline CDR1 is GTSNPN and CDR2 is SVGIG (reference sequence). The CDR3 covers 14 residues. The CDR3 region has the DNA TGTGCCTGGAGTGTTGGGCTCCGTAATCAGCCTCAGCATTTT. This encodes CAWSVGLRNQPQHF. Complete variable domain (other parts from reference TRBV30 and TRBJ1-5): SQTIHQWPATLVQPVGSPLSLECTVEGTSNPNLYWYRQAAGRGLQLLFYSVGIGQISSEVPQNLSASRPQDRQFILSSKKLLLSDSGFYLCAWSVGLRNQPQHFGDGTRLSIL.

J is TRBJ1-1 and V is TRBV27; TRBD1 might be the D (6 bases). V was trimmed by 6 bases and J by 7 bases, leaving 18 bases between them. Per germline, CDR1 MNHEY and CDR2 SMNVEV (reference sequence). The CDR3 extends over 14 amino acids. The CDR3 protein is CASRQQGVTDEAFF. DNA of the CDR3: TGTGCCAGCAGACAACAGGGAGTTACAGATGAAGCTTTCTTT.

This clone turned up a few times. The chain couples TRBV4-1 to TRBJ1-3; weak D call: TRBD1 (6 bases). The CDR3 totals 14 residues. The V and J ends lost 4 bases and 9 bases respectively, with 16 bases between them. The germline gives CDR1 MGHRA, CDR2 YSYEKL. The CDR3 is CASSLGQHRGTIYF. CDR3 bases: TGCGCCAGCAGCCTCGGACAGCACAGAGGCACCATATATTTT.

J is TRBJ2-1 and V is TRBV29-1; D unclear. Between the trimmed V and J ends, which lost 3 bases and 0 bases, there was a span of 9 bases. Germline V CDR1 and CDR2: SQVTM, ANQGSEA. CDR3 length equals 14 residues. The CDR3 DNA reads as TGCAGCGTTGATTCGCGACTCTCCTACAATGAGCAGTTCTTC. It encodes CSVDSRLSYNEQFF.

V usage is TRBV4-1 and J usage is TRBJ2-5; 10 positions agree with TRBD1. The CDR3 runs to 15 residues. V gave up 3 bases and J gave up 9 bases; unmatched junction bases: 10. In germline, CDR1 is MGHRA, CDR2 YSYEKL. This chain's CDR3 is CASSQPGQGTRAQYF. DNA of the CDR3: TGCGCCAGCAGCCAGCCGGGACAGGGGACAAGGGCCCAGTACTTC.

The rearrangement links TRBV30 to TRBJ2-1; D perhaps matches TRBD2 (6 bases). The CDR3 has 14 amino acids. CDR1 is GTSNPN, CDR2 SVGIG, per germline (reference sequence). The V end lost 4 bases, the J end lost 6 bases, and 16 bases lay between the germline ends. As DNA, the CDR3 is TGTGCCTGGAAACGACTAGATCCCTTCAATGAGCAGTTCTTC. Its translation is CAWKRLDPFNEQFF.